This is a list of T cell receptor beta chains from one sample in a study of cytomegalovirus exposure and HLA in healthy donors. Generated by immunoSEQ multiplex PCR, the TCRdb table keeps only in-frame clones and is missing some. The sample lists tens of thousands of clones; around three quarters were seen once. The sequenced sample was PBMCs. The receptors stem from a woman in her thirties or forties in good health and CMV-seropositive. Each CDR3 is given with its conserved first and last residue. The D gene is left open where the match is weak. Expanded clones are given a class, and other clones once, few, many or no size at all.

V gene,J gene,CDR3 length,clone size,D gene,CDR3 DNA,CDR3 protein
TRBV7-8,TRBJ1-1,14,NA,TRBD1,TGTGCCAGCAGCGAACAGACAGGGGACGCGGTAGCTTTCTTT,CASSEQTGDAVAFF
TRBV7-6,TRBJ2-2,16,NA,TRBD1,TGTGCCAGCAGCCTCCGGACAGGTTCTGACACCGGGGAGCTGTTTTTT,CASSLRTGSDTGELFF
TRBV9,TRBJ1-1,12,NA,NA,TGTGCCAGCAGGACAGCCAACACTGAAGCTTTCTTT,CASRTANTEAFF
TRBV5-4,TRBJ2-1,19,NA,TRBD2,TGTGCCAGCAGCACGAGGGGGACTAGCGGGAGTTTGCAAAACAATGAGCAGTTCTTC,CASSTRGTSGSLQNNEQFF
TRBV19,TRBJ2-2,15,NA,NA,TGTGCCAGTAGTACCCGTGGTTCGGGCACCGGGGAGCTGTTTTTT,CASSTRGSGTGELFF
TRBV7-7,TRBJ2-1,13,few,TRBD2,TGTGCCAGCAGCACAGGACTAGTCAATGAGCAGTTCTTC,CASSTGLVNEQFF
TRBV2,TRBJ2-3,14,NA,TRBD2,TGTGCCAGCAGTGACGGGGGGGGCACAGATACGCAGTATTTT,CASSDGGGTDTQYF
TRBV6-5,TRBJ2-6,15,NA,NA,TGTGCCAGCAGTTACGATGGCCCTGGGGCCAACGTCCTGACTTTC,CASSYDGPGANVLTF
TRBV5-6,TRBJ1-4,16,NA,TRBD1,TGTGCCAGCAGCTTGCCCGGGACAGGGAGTAATGAAAAACTGTTTTTT,CASSLPGTGSNEKLFF
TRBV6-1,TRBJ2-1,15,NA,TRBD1,TGTGCCAGCAGTCCCCGGACAGGGGGCCGGAATGAGCAGTTCTTC,CASSPRTGGRNEQFF
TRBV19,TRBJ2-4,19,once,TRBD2,TGTGCCAGTAGTATAGATCAGGCTAGCGGGAGGTTCGCCAAAAACATTCAGTACTTC,CASSIDQASGRFAKNIQYF
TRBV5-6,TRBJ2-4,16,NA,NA,TGTGCCAGCAGCTTGGGTTACGGTCTAGCCAAAAACATTCAGTACTTC,CASSLGYGLAKNIQYF
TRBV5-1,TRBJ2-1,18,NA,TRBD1,TGCGCCAGCAGACCAGGACAGGGGGTCCTCCTACTCTGGAATGAGCAGTTCTTC,CASRPGQGVLLLWNEQFF
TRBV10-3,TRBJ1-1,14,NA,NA,TGTGCCATCAGTGAGGAGGTCCCGAACACTGAAGCTTTCTTT,CAISEEVPNTEAFF